A selection of T cell receptor beta chains follows, all from one sample in a study of preoperative IRX-2 immunotherapy in early breast cancer. The table came from immunoSEQ multiplex PCR; TCRdb's copy has only in-frame clones and leaves some out. Of tens of thousands of clones listed, 90% to 95% are singletons. The material was obtained from a patient treated with IRX-2 immunotherapy. These receptors came from a human donor with breast cancer. CDR3s include the opening cysteine and the closing phenylalanine or tryptophan.

cdr3_length: 14
j_call: TRBJ2-7
v_call: TRBV10-3
cdr3_aa: CAISGAANSYEQYF

cdr3_length: 14
j_call: TRBJ2-3
v_call: TRBV13
cdr3_aa: CASSHGLAGDTQYF

cdr3_length: 16
j_call: TRBJ2-1
v_call: TRBV7-3
cdr3_aa: CASSWTSGRTGNEQFF

cdr3_length: 12
j_call: TRBJ1-5
v_call: TRBV6-1
cdr3_aa: CASMTGVQPQHF

cdr3_length: 13
j_call: TRBJ2-7
v_call: TRBV5-1
cdr3_aa: CASRPTGDHEQYF

cdr3_length: 14
j_call: TRBJ2-3
v_call: TRBV28
cdr3_aa: CASKPAGGTDTQYF

cdr3_length: 14
j_call: TRBJ2-5
v_call: TRBV6-6
cdr3_aa: CASSLRTGGQTQYF

cdr3_length: 16
j_call: TRBJ2-3
v_call: TRBV19
cdr3_aa: CASKDRGRSSTDTQYF

cdr3_length: 15
j_call: TRBJ1-2
v_call: TRBV14
cdr3_aa: CASSQGSDRINGYTF

cdr3_length: 12
j_call: TRBJ1-2
v_call: TRBV29-1
cdr3_aa: CSVAEQGVGYTF

cdr3_length: 15
j_call: TRBJ2-1
v_call: TRBV7-3
cdr3_aa: CASSQLAGGSGEQFF

cdr3_length: 14
j_call: TRBJ2-3
v_call: TRBV6-4
cdr3_aa: CASSPTGSTDTQYF

cdr3_length: 15
j_call: TRBJ2-1
v_call: TRBV19
cdr3_aa: CASTIGLGGGNEQFF

cdr3_length: 16
j_call: TRBJ2-1
v_call: TRBV12-2
cdr3_aa: CASRLALTKLSNEQFF

cdr3_length: 15
j_call: TRBJ1-2
v_call: TRBV19
cdr3_aa: CASSILDGRFYGYTF

cdr3_length: 13
j_call: TRBJ2-7
v_call: TRBV10-3
cdr3_aa: CAIRLTDSYEQYF

cdr3_length: 14
j_call: TRBJ1-4
v_call: TRBV28
cdr3_aa: CASSILGTGEKLFF

cdr3_length: 15
j_call: TRBJ1-1
v_call: TRBV7-8
cdr3_aa: CASGILGTALAEAFF

cdr3_length: 11
j_call: TRBJ1-1
v_call: TRBV19
cdr3_aa: CASSTGTYAFF

cdr3_length: 12
j_call: TRBJ2-2
v_call: TRBV5-6
cdr3_aa: CASSYGTGELFF